This T cell receptor (beta chain) was observed in a study of blood T cell repertoires in COVID-19. Study information: There were acute and convalescent COVID-19 samples, and they came from the United States, Italy and Spain. T cells, B-cell-depleted T cells, or PBMCs provided the cDNA or gDNA that served as material.

This CDR3 has 16 amino acids. Germline loops: CDR1 SEHNR, CDR2 FQNEAQ (reference sequence). J lost 2 bases, V lost 4 bases, and 10 bases had no gene match. Profiling relied on immunoSEQ multiplex PCR, and the TCRdb table lists in-frame clones only, not all of them. The table shows about 110,000 clones, with roughly 81% occurring only once. The receptor was isolated from a woman aged 70-85 years with acute or convalescent COVID-19. The source material was peripheral blood. The chain couples TRBV7-9 to TRBJ2-5, with 7 bases fitting TRBD1. CDR3 in amino acids: CASSSRTGSFQETQYF. CDR3 nucleotides: TGTGCCAGCAGCTCGAGGACAGGTTCCTTTCAAGAGACCCAGTACTTC.